The clone carrying this T cell receptor (beta chain) was counted between two and nine times. The CDR3 contains 16 residues. The trim removed 4 bases at V and 1 base at J, leaving 6 bases unmatched. Germline CDR1 is MDHEN and CDR2 is SYDVKM. This entry comes from a study of early T cells in non-severe SARS-CoV-2 infection. A single record per CDR3 protein comes from TCRdb applying MiXCR to the 5' RACE reads. The sample contains tens of thousands of distinct CDR3 sequences, about an eighth of which appear only once. The sequenced sample was whole blood, obtained at baseline. The sequence came from an adult who was a healthcare worker with PCR-confirmed SARS-CoV-2 infection or an uninfected control (not recorded which). This rearrangement joins TRBV28 to TRBJ1-4; 7 nucleotides agree with TRBD1. The CDR3 DNA reads as TGTGCCAGCAGTTCCCTGGACAGGCGAACTAATGAAAAACTGTTTTTT. Its protein product is CASSSLDRRTNEKLFF.